The present T cell receptor beta chain was sequenced within a study of cytomegalovirus exposure and HLA in healthy donors. CDR1 is SGHNT, CDR2 YYREEE, per germline (reference sequence). V was shortened by 4 bases and J by 1 base, with 11 bases between the two germline ends. The length of the CDR3 is 15 residues. As to this clone: The antigen is unknown.

Primers included in the PCR were 60 Vbeta and 13 Jbeta primers. Some clones are missing from TCRdb's copy, which holds only in-frame ones; the method was immunoSEQ multiplex PCR. The sample lists some 67,000 clones, approximately 80% occurring once. Study observations and caveats: A later examination showed that TCR association rates differed by HLA locus, with DRB1 most and HLA-C fewest. Relative to the approximately 700-donor mean, N-insertions were reportedly fewer in an Asian-associated ancestry cluster in a later analysis. A cluster of highly shared sequence variants was likely a sequencing artifact. In an earlier analysis, in roughly 600 donors, most V segments appeared productive either ~87% or ~30% of the time.

The chain couples TRBV5-4 to TRBJ2-2; weak D call: TRBD1 (5 bases). The sequenced sample was PBMCs. This TCR was recovered from a woman in her thirties in good health and CMV-seronegative. The CDR3 region has the DNA TGTGCCAGCAGCGCCGCAGGGCGGAACACCGGGGAGCTGTTTTTT. Its protein is CASSAAGRNTGELFF. The variable domain in full, with the rest retrieved from reference TRBV5-4 and TRBJ2-2, is ETGVTQSPTHLIKTRGQQVTLRCSSQSGHNTVSWYQQALGQGPQFIFQYYREEENGRGNFPPRFSGLQFPNYSSELNVNALELDDSALYLCASSAAGRNTGELFFGEGSRLTVL.